Included here is one T cell receptor (beta chain) sequence, with context. Its specificity is unknown. This sample was taken from a study of T-cell memory formation after mild COVID-19. In the study overall: TCR clusters mostly belonged to single donors. Whole-study results and caveats: Some responding clones appeared in pre-infection memory, suggesting cross-reactive memory joined. Proof of SARS-CoV-2 specificity was absent for the second-wave clones that crested on day 37. Whereas later expanders leaned CD4+, clones contracting day 15 to 85 showed a balanced CD4/CD8 makeup.

This CDR3 has 16 amino acids. The V gene lost 6 bases and the J gene lost 0 bases, with 15 bases spanning the gap. TCRdb passed the 5' RACE reads through MiXCR, listing each CDR3 protein once. The table shows some 210,000 distinct CDR3 sequences, with 27% occurring only once. The V gene is TRBV12-3 or TRBV12-4, the J gene TRBJ2-1, with D possibly TRBD1 on 6 matching bases. The sequence was obtained from an adult woman who had mild COVID-19 (a few samples of this study predate the infection). Cell type and time point are not known. The sample comprised PBMCs or a T cell subset sorted from them (not recorded which). The CDR3: CASRMTGPSSYNEQFF. The CDR3 region has the DNA TGTGCCAGCAGGATGACAGGACCAAGCTCCTACAATGAGCAGTTCTTC.